The sequence of this T cell receptor beta chain was determined in a study of cytomegalovirus exposure and HLA in healthy donors. Donors were ostensibly healthy at sampling, although undocumented immune exposures were probable. The primer mix had 60 Vbeta and 13 Jbeta primers. The protocol was immunoSEQ multiplex PCR, while the TCRdb copy is restricted to in-frame clones and leaves out a portion. The sample holds approximately 70,000 clones. General study results and limits: Researchers had no immune exposure information except CMV serostatus available.

Of note for this clone: Its antigen is currently unknown.

This receptor was taken from a female donor in good health and CMV-seropositive. The sample comprised PBMCs.

The CDR3 protein is CASQTDTYEQYF. DNA for the CDR3: TGTGCCAGCCAAACTGACACCTACGAGCAGTACTTC. The chain is built from TRBV2 and TRBJ2-7; no reliable D call. The germline gives CDR1 SNHLY, CDR2 FYNNEI. CDR3 length equals 12 residues. Trimming stripped 8 bases from V and 2 bases from J, with 10 bases between.